This T cell receptor beta chain was retrieved from a study of shared clonotypes between healthy human individuals. General study points: Sharing of clonotypes among donors was expected to vary with sequencing depth.

This clone was counted once. What it binds is not known. Sorted-subset replicate PCRs used roughly 210 ng of genomic DNA. This amount corresponded to 33,000 or so T cell genomes. Some clones are missing from TCRdb's copy, which holds only in-frame ones; the method was immunoSEQ multiplex PCR. Counted here are roughly 2,300,000 clones, 85% to 95% occurring once; the ten biggest clones make up about 0.36%. The CDR3 length is 17 residues. Trimming at V came to 5 bases and at J to 4 bases, leaving 14 bases not matched to a gene. The germline V gene has CDR1 SEHNR and CDR2 FQNEAQ (reference sequence). The chain carries TRBV7-9 and TRBJ2-5; TRBD2 agrees at 9 bases. This clonotype was sampled from a man aged 18-30 years in good health. Some clones in this sample may be carry-over from other donors' samples. The sequenced sample consisted of naive CD4+ T cells from PBMCs. Subset defined: CD45RA+ positively selected. The CDR3 reads CASSQGISGSSGETQYF. The CDR3 nucleotides read TGTGCCAGCAGCCAAGGGATTAGCGGGAGTTCGGGAGAGACCCAGTACTTC.